The rows below give T cell receptor beta chains drawn from one sample of a study of Tregs in tolerant kidney transplant recipients. Sequencing was performed with immunoSEQ multiplex PCR; in TCRdb, only in-frame clones are kept and a portion is missing. The profile shows 15,000 to 20,000 clones, less than 80% of them singletons. Their cognate antigens are unknown. Sequenced input: Tregs from blood cultured with allogeneic cells. The receptor source for this set is a human donor in good health. CDR3s include the opening cysteine and the closing phenylalanine or tryptophan. The D gene is left open where the match is weak. The size field is filled for only some rows; it gives once, few, many or a size class.

clone_size	v_call	d_call	j_call	cdr3_aa	cdr3_nt
once	TRBV7-2	.	TRBJ2-1	CASSLAWGFLGFEQFF	TGTGCCAGCAGCTTAGCGTGGGGATTTCTTGGGTTTGAGCAGTTCTTC
.	TRBV5-1	.	TRBJ2-5	CASSLAGWRGETQYF	TGCGCCAGCAGCCTGGCGGGGTGGAGGGGAGAGACCCAGTACTTC
few	TRBV6-5	.	TRBJ2-7	CASSKGEGNSYEQYF	TGTGCCAGCAGTAAGGGGGAGGGTAACTCCTACGAGCAGTACTTC
.	TRBV7-2	.	TRBJ2-7	CASSWKGYEQYF	TGTGCCAGCAGCTGGAAGGGCTACGAGCAGTACTTC
few	TRBV11-2	TRBD2	TRBJ2-7	CASSIGLAGVSSYEQYF	TGTGCCAGCAGCATAGGACTAGCGGGAGTGTCGTCCTACGAGCAGTACTTC
.	TRBV27	.	TRBJ1-5	CASSLSPAPDQPQHF	TGTGCCAGCAGTTTATCCCCCGCGCCTGATCAGCCCCAGCATTTT
large	TRBV4-2	.	TRBJ2-7	CASSQEGGEQYF	TGTGCCAGCAGCCAAGAAGGGGGCGAGCAGTACTTC
.	TRBV29-1	.	TRBJ1-1	CSVKEPNTEAFF	TGCAGCGTTAAGGAGCCGAACACTGAAGCTTTCTTT
few	TRBV5-1	TRBD2	TRBJ2-2	CASSPLPGLAGTGELFF	TGCGCCAGCAGCCCCCTACCCGGACTAGCGGGAACCGGGGAGCTGTTTTTT
.	TRBV19	.	TRBJ2-5	CASSARLEETQYF	TGTGCCAGTAGTGCCCGACTAGAGGAGACCCAGTACTTC
.	TRBV28	.	TRBJ2-2	CASSHPRGRPNTGELFF	TGTGCCAGCAGTCACCCCCGGGGACGTCCGAACACCGGGGAGCTGTTTTTT
few	TRBV11-2	.	TRBJ2-4	CASSLVTGLAKNIQYF	TGTGCCAGCAGCTTAGTGACAGGCCTCGCCAAAAACATTCAGTACTTC
.	TRBV5-1	TRBD2	TRBJ2-1	CASSLVGGGSEQFF	TGCGCCAGCAGCTTGGTGGGCGGGGGAAGTGAGCAGTTCTTC
.	TRBV7-9	TRBD2	TRBJ2-7	CASSFSTSPQYF	TGTGCCAGCAGCTTTTCGACTAGCCCGCAGTACTTC
.	TRBV7-9	.	TRBJ2-1	CASSHVTREQFF	TGTGCCAGCAGCCATGTGACTCGTGAGCAGTTCTTC
.	TRBV10-3	.	TRBJ1-2	CAISELGDDGYTF	TGTGCCATCAGTGAGTTGGGGGACGATGGCTACACCTTC
few	TRBV11-3	.	TRBJ2-7	CASSFPGANYEQYF	TGTGCCAGCAGCTTCCCAGGGGCTAACTACGAGCAGTACTTC
.	TRBV28	.	TRBJ2-1	CASSFSSASYNEQFF	TGTGCCAGCAGTTTTAGTAGCGCCTCCTACAATGAGCAGTTCTTC
.	TRBV6-6	.	TRBJ1-6	CASRGGANSPLHF	TGTGCCAGTCGAGGGGGAGCTAATTCACCCCTCCACTTT
.	TRBV6-5	.	TRBJ2-1	CASSYLDEQFF	TGTGCCAGCAGTTACCTCGATGAGCAGTTCTTC
.	TRBV19	TRBD1	TRBJ1-6	CASQTRVSGGSPLHF	TGTGCCAGCCAAACCCGAGTTTCAGGGGGTTCACCCCTCCACTTT
once	TRBV28	.	TRBJ2-3	CASSSPGGEGTDTQYF	TGTGCCAGCAGTTCACCAGGGGGGGAGGGCACAGATACGCAGTATTTT
.	TRBV19	TRBD2	TRBJ2-7	CASSPKARGAGTAYEQYF	TGTGCCAGTAGTCCAAAAGCCCGGGGAGCGGGGACTGCCTACGAGCAGTACTTC
many	TRBV11-2	.	TRBJ1-1	CASRTDGYTEAFF	TGTGCCAGCAGAACGGACGGTTACACTGAAGCTTTCTTT
.	TRBV6-6	.	TRBJ1-6	CASKGGSYNSPLHF	TGTGCCAGCAAAGGAGGGAGCTATAATTCACCCCTCCACTTT
.	TRBV6-1	.	TRBJ1-5	CASSERDQPQHF	TGTGCCAGCTCCGAGAGGGATCAGCCCCAGCATTTT
.	TRBV7-3	.	TRBJ1-1	CASSLLPGRNTEAFF	TGTGCCAGCAGCTTACTTCCGGGTCGGAACACTGAAGCTTTCTTT
few	TRBV6-5	.	TRBJ1-1	CASSYSWRVLGAFF	TGTGCCAGCAGTTACTCGTGGCGGGTATTGGGGGCTTTCTTT
many	TRBV23-1	TRBD1	TRBJ1-2	CATSRAGGGYGYTF	TGCGCCACCTCCCGGGCAGGGGGCGGGTATGGCTACACCTTC
.	TRBV7-9	TRBD1	TRBJ2-3	CASSPRTGGTDTQYF	TGCGCCAGCAGCCCCCGGACAGGGGGGACAGATACGCAGTATTTT
.	TRBV6-1	TRBD2	TRBJ2-1	CASATGGSGVEQFF	TGTGCCAGCGCCACGGGGGGGTCTGGGGTTGAGCAGTTCTTC
.	TRBV5-1	TRBD1	TRBJ1-6	CASSVGQGGNSPLHF	TGCGCCAGCAGTGTGGGTCAGGGGGGCAATTCACCCCTCCACTTT
.	TRBV4-1	TRBD1	TRBJ2-7	CASSPWDRGAEQYF	TGCGCCAGCAGCCCGTGGGACAGGGGGGCCGAGCAGTACTTC
.	TRBV6-5	TRBD1	TRBJ1-1	CASSYRGQGVTFF	TGTGCCAGCAGTTATCGGGGACAGGGCGTAACTTTCTTT
.	TRBV5-1	.	TRBJ2-7	CASSLDPSAKSYEQYF	TGCGCCAGCAGCTTGGATCCTAGCGCCAAATCCTACGAGCAGTACTTC
.	TRBV5-4	TRBD1	TRBJ2-5	CASSLTGEETQYF	TGTGCCAGCAGCTTGACAGGGGAAGAGACCCAGTACTTC
.	TRBV6-1	TRBD1	TRBJ2-5	CASSPRTGEETQYF	TGTGCCAGCAGTCCCCGGACAGGTGAAGAGACCCAGTACTTC
few	TRBV13	TRBD2	TRBJ2-7	CASSLPAGGPYEQYF	TGTGCCAGCAGCCTCCCCGCGGGAGGGCCCTACGAGCAGTACTTC
.	TRBV4-1	.	TRBJ1-4	CASSQEDSLNEKLFF	TGCGCCAGCAGCCAAGAAGACAGTCTAAATGAAAAACTGTTTTTT
.	TRBV9	.	TRBJ1-5	CASSRGLGDQPQHF	TGTGCCAGCAGCAGGGGGTTGGGGGATCAGCCCCAGCATTTT
.	TRBV29-1	.	TRBJ1-1	CSVVGQLNTEAFF	TGCAGCGTTGTGGGACAACTGAACACTGAAGCTTTCTTT
.	TRBV28	.	TRBJ2-1	CASSPPGTQRFNEQFF	TGTGCCAGCAGTCCTCCCGGGACTCAAAGGTTCAATGAGCAGTTCTTC
.	TRBV12-5	TRBD2	TRBJ2-1	CASGLVHGLAGRNEQFF	TGTGCTAGTGGTTTGGTACATGGACTAGCGGGACGGAATGAGCAGTTCTTC
.	TRBV6-6	TRBD1	TRBJ1-1	CASSYSTGGEAFF	TGTGCCAGCAGTTACTCCACAGGGGGCGAGGCTTTCTTT
medium-sized	TRBV7-9	TRBD1	TRBJ1-1	CASSLVGQGASEAFF	TGTGCCAGCAGCTTAGTGGGACAGGGGGCCTCTGAAGCTTTCTTT
.	TRBV7-2	.	TRBJ2-7	CASSLGTRSYEQYF	TGTGCCAGCAGCTTAGGGACACGCTCCTACGAGCAGTACTTC
few	TRBV2	TRBD1	TRBJ2-2	CASSGQGLAGELFF	TGTGCCAGCAGTGGACAGGGGCTGGCCGGGGAGCTGTTTTTT
few	TRBV5-6	.	TRBJ2-3	CASSKGLADTQYF	TGTGCCAGCAGCAAGGGGCTCGCAGATACGCAGTATTTT
medium-sized	TRBV27	.	TRBJ2-7	CASRPLAGYSYEQYF	TGTGCCAGCAGACCTCTTGCGGGGTACTCCTACGAGCAGTACTTC
medium-sized	TRBV7-3	TRBD2	TRBJ2-7	CASSPSGRAVGEQYF	TGTGCCAGCAGCCCTAGCGGGAGGGCCGTGGGGGAGCAGTACTTC
.	TRBV20-1	.	TRBJ2-7	CSARGAYEQYF	TGCAGTGCTAGAGGGGCATACGAGCAGTACTTC
.	TRBV6-1	.	TRBJ1-1	CASRSTGRNTEAFF	TGTGCCAGCAGATCCACAGGCCGGAACACTGAAGCTTTCTTT
.	TRBV6-6	.	TRBJ2-7	CASSFRVGGYYEQYF	TGTGCCAGCAGTTTCAGGGTGGGGGGCTACTACGAGCAGTACTTC
.	TRBV6-6	.	TRBJ2-5	CASSPRGQTQYF	TGTGCCAGCAGTCCTCGTGGTCAGACCCAGTACTTC